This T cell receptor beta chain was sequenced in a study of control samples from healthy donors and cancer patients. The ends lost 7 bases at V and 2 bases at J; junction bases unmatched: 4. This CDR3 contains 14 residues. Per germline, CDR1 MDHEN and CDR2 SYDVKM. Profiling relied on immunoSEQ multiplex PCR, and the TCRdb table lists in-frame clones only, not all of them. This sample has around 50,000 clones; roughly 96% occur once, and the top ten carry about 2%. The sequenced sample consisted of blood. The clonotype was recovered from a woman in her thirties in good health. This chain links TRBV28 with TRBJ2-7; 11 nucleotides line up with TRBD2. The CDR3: CASNAGLAAYEQYF. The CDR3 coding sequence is TGTGCCAGCAATGCGGGACTAGCGGCCTACGAGCAGTACTTC.